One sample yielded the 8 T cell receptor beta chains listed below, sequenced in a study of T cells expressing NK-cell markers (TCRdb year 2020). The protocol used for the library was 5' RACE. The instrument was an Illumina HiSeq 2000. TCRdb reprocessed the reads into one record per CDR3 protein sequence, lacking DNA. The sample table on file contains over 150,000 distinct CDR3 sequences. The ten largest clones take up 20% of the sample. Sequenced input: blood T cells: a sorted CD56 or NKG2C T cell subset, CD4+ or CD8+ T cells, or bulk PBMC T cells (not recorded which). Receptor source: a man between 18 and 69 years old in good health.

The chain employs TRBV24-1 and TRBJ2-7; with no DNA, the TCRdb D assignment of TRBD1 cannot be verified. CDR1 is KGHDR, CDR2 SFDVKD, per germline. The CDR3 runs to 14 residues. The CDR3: CATSAGQGSYEQYF.

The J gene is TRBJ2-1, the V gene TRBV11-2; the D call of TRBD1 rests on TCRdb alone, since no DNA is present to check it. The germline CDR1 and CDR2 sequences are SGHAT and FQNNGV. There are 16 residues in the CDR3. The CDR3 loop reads CASSPLPGQGYNEQFF.

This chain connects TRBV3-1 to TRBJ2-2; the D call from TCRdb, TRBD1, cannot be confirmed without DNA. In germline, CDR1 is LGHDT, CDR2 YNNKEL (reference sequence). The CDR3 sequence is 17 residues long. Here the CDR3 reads CASSRDRVGLYTGELFF.

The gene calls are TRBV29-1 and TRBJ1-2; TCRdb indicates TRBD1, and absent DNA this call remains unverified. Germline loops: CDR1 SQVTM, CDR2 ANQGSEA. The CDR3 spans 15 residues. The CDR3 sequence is CSVEGWGADNYGYTF.

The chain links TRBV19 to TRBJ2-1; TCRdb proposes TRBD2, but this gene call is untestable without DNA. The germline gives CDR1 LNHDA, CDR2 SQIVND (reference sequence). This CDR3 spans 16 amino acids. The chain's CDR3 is CASSIGTSGPYNEQFF.

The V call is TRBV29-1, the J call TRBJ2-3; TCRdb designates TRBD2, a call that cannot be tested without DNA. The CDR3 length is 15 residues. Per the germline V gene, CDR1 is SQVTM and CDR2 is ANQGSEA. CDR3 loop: CSAELSGVNQDTQYF.

The chain's CDR3 is CARDTGDTEAFF. J is TRBJ1-1 and V is TRBV2; the D call from TCRdb, TRBD1, cannot be confirmed without DNA. Germline lookup yields CDR1 SNHLY and CDR2 FYNNEI. This CDR3 is built from 12 residues. The variable domain in full, with the rest retrieved from reference TRBV2 and TRBJ1-1, is EPEVTQTPSHQVTQMGQEVILRCVPISNHLYFYWYRQILGQKVEFLVSFYNNEISEKSEIFDDQFSVERPDGSNFTLKIRSTKLEDSAMYFCARDTGDTEAFFGQGTRLTVV.

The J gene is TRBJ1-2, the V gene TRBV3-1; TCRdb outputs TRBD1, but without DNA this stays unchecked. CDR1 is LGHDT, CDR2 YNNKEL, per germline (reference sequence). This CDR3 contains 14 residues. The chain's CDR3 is CASSQEQEKYGYTF.